Presented here are 5 T cell receptor beta chains from one specimen sequenced in a study of spatial heterogeneity in lung cancer (dated by TCRdb to between 2018 and 2021). Interpreted using the paper, the time point label stands for: blood at routine non-recurrence follow-up after resection. TCR sequencing used whole RNA extracted from tumor and nontumor lung tissue, or from cryopreserved PBMC samples, without cell sorting. Library prep was done by 5' RACE. TCRdb lists the instrument as NextSeq 500. TCRdb reran the public reads through fastp at Q25 and MiXCR, keeping productive beta chains. Each CDR3 protein gets just one entry, which takes the most common genes and DNA from the rows behind it. This sample holds about 50,000 distinct CDR3 sequences; roughly 7.4% were observed only once. Clones ranked in the top ten supply roughly 35% of the sample. Sequences were derived from PBMCs, sampled at follow-up. All receptors come from a female donor with early-stage non-small cell lung cancer.

This clonotype has ten or more counts. The V gene is TRBV3-1, the J gene TRBJ1-1; 7 bases map to TRBD1. The CDR3 is 12 residues long. V was pared by 6 bases and J by 8 bases, with 6 bases of the junction left unmatched. From germline, CDR1 is LGHDT and CDR2 YNNKEL (reference sequence). CDR3 protein: CASSGQAREAFF. The CDR3 bases are TGTGCCAGCAGTGGACAGGCTAGGGAAGCTTTCTTT.

This clonotype appeared many times. The chain uses TRBV7-2 and TRBJ1-6; D is unresolved. There are 13 residues in the CDR3. Germline V gene sequence: CDR1 SGHTA, CDR2 FQGNSA. V lost 5 bases, J lost 8 bases, and 10 bases lay in between. Here the CDR3 reads CASSVQAHSPLHF. CDR3 in DNA: TGTGCCAGCAGCGTCCAGGCTCATTCACCCCTCCACTTT.

The table lists this clonotype with many counts. The chain recombines TRBV21-1 with TRBJ1-2; the DNA was not used to check the table's D call, TRBD1. TRBV21-1 is marked as a pseudogene. The CDR3 totals 13 residues. The CDR3 DNA follows: TGTGCCAGCAGCCGACGGGGACAGACCGGCTACACCTTC. It codes for CASSRRGQTGYTF.

This clonotype was counted a few times. The V and J genes are TRBV5-1 and TRBJ2-3, with 12 bases fitting TRBD2. The CDR3 length is 16 residues. Unmatched junction bases numbered 5, after V lost 1 base and J lost 5 bases. CDR1 and CDR2 (germline): SGHRS, YFSETQ. The CDR3 nucleotides read TGCGCCAGCAGCTTGTTCGGGACTAGCGGGTTAGATACGCAGTATTTT. Amino acid sequence: CASSLFGTSGLDTQYF.

This clonotype was picked up many times. The J gene is TRBJ2-1, the V gene TRBV7-2; D unresolved. The V gene's germline CDR1 is SGHTA and CDR2 FQGNSA. The V end was cut by 3 bases, the J end by 3 bases, with 0 bases between. The CDR3 has 11 residues. CDR3 protein: CASSFYNEQFF. For the CDR3, the DNA is TGTGCCAGCAGCTTCTACAATGAGCAGTTCTTC.